Included here is one TCR beta chain sequence, with context. Trimming left V 4 bases short and J 5 bases short, with 18 bases between. CDR3 length equals 15 residues. The germline V gene has CDR1 SGHRS and CDR2 YFSETQ. Per the study methods: Reference gene primer amplification yielded estimated nucleated cell counts. The table came from immunoSEQ multiplex PCR; TCRdb's copy has only in-frame clones and leaves some out. V and J calls and clone size are those listed in that table; D and trimming were worked out from the DNA. The sample includes about 240,000 clones, about nine tenths of them seen just once. The data were obtained in a study of blood T cell repertoires in COVID-19. For the study at large: Samples representing acute and convalescent COVID-19 were sourced from the United States, Italy and Spain. T cells, B-cell-depleted T cells, or PBMCs supplied cDNA or gDNA.

The sequencing sample was made of peripheral blood. The sequence derives from a man in his fifties or sixties who had recovered from COVID-19. The chain carries TRBV5-1 and TRBJ1-1; a possible D gene is TRBD1 (6 bases). The CDR3 is CASSEKDRLGTEAFF. The CDR3 bases are TGCGCCAGCAGCGAGAAAGACAGGCTGGGGACTGAAGCTTTCTTT.